Listed here are 24 T cell receptor beta chains from one sample, sequenced in a study of T cells in localized non-small cell lung cancer. The protocol was immunoSEQ multiplex PCR, while the TCRdb copy is restricted to in-frame clones and leaves out a portion. The table lists 45,000 to 55,000 clones, roughly 77% of them singletons. The material was peripheral blood, obtained before any cancer treatment. The source is a man aged 40-75 years with stage I squamous cell lung carcinoma.

V and J are TRBV4-1 and TRBJ2-7; D may be TRBD1 (6 bases). Deletions cut 4 bases from V and 0 bases from J, with 13 bases between. Germline loops: CDR1 MGHRA, CDR2 YSYEKL. The CDR3 length is 15 residues. The CDR3 sequence: CASSRSGALSYEQYF. Here the CDR3 DNA reads TGCGCCAGCAGCCGTTCAGGGGCCCTCTCCTACGAGCAGTACTTC.

Remarks on this clone: At one end the junction does not follow the germline gene, possibly because of a read error. The gene calls are TRBV7-3 and TRBJ2-7; TRBD1 matches 7 bases. CDR3 length: 15 amino acids. Germline CDR1 is SGHTA and CDR2 is FQGTGA. The CDR3 is CASSLTADRRYEQYF. The CDR3 DNA reads TGTGCCAGCAGCCTAACGGCGGACAGGAGGTACGAGCAGTACTTC. Variable domain in full (rest from reference TRBV7-3 and TRBJ2-7): GAGVSQTPSNKVTEKGKYVELRCDPISGHTALYWYRQSLGQGPEFLIYFQGTGAADDSGLPNDRFFAVRPEGSVSTLKIQRTERGDSAVYLCASSLTADRRYEQYFGPGTRLTVT.

The chain links TRBV27 to TRBJ2-1, with TRBD2 matching 13 bases. The CDR3 covers 18 residues. V trimming: 2 bases; J trimming: 0 bases; junction bases outside the gene matches: 4. Per the germline V gene, CDR1 is MNHEY and CDR2 is SMNVEV (reference sequence). CDR3 sequence: CASSLTSGGASSYNEQFF. In DNA form, the CDR3 reads TGTGCCAGCAGTTTAACTAGCGGGGGGGCGAGCTCCTACAATGAGCAGTTCTTC.

This chain uses TRBV5-4 with TRBJ1-4; 7 nucleotides align to TRBD1. From germline, CDR1 is SGHNT and CDR2 YYREEE (reference sequence). Trimming removed 1 base from V and 8 bases from J; junction bases left unmatched: 5. CDR3 length: 14 amino acids. CDR3 region: CASSLRQGGEKLFF. The CDR3 bases are TGTGCCAGCAGCTTGCGGCAGGGGGGCGAAAAACTGTTTTTT.

This clone showed up just a few times. The CDR3 sequence is CASSLRPLTRLKHYEQYF. DNA for the CDR3: TGTGCCAGCAGTTTAAGGCCCCTGACTAGGCTCAAGCACTACGAGCAGTACTTC. V usage is TRBV27 and J usage is TRBJ2-7; D is possibly TRBD2 (6 bases). The CDR3 has 18 residues. The V and J ends lost 2 bases and 3 bases respectively, with 23 bases between them. The germline V gene encodes CDR1 MNHEY and CDR2 SMNVEV (reference sequence).

As DNA, the CDR3 is TGTGCCTGGGACGAGGGACACACGAATTCACCCCTCCACTTT. Its protein is CAWDEGHTNSPLHF. The chain couples TRBV30 to TRBJ1-6, with D possibly being TRBD1 (6 bases). This CDR3 contains 14 residues. Trimming shortened V by 5 bases and J by 7 bases, and 15 bases separated the two germline ends. Germline V gene lookup returns CDR1 GTSNPN and CDR2 SVGIG (reference sequence).

The chain links TRBV15 to TRBJ2-1; D is possibly TRBD2 (5 bases). This CDR3 is 15 amino acids long. Germline V gene lookup returns CDR1 LNHNV and CDR2 YYDKDF (reference sequence). V lost 2 bases and J lost 5, with 13 bases in between. The CDR3 here is CATSRYKLVDNEQFF. Here the CDR3 DNA reads TGTGCCACCAGCAGATATAAACTAGTCGACAATGAGCAGTTCTTC.

V is TRBV4-1 and J is TRBJ2-1; 9 nucleotides line up with TRBD1. The V segment lost 4 bases and the J segment 3 bases; nucleotides outside the gene matches: 10. Germline-derived CDR1 and CDR2 are MGHRA and YSYEKL. The CDR3 runs 17 residues. DNA of the CDR3: TGCGCCAGCAGCCTCGAAGGAGGGGGACAGGGCTACAATGAGCAGTTCTTC. Protein product: CASSLEGGGQGYNEQFF.

This chain joins TRBV4-1 and TRBJ1-3; D is unresolved. CDR3 size: 14 residues. Per germline, CDR1 MGHRA and CDR2 YSYEKL. V was clipped by 0 bases and J by 7 bases, with 10 bases between them. CDR3 coding DNA: TGCGCCAGCAGCCAAGAGGGCAGCCGGAACACCATATATTTT. Its translation: CASSQEGSRNTIYF.

The rearrangement joins TRBV15 to TRBJ2-7, with unresolved D. The CDR3 spans 17 residues. The ends were cut back, 5 bases at V and 3 bases at J, with 23 bases in the middle. In germline, CDR1 is LNHNV, CDR2 YYDKDF (reference sequence). The CDR3 DNA is TGTGCCACCAGCGCGCCCGAGGATTCGGTTCACCGCTACGAGCAGTACTTC. Translated: CATSAPEDSVHRYEQYF. The whole variable domain, remainder taken from reference TRBV15 and TRBJ2-7, is DAMVIQNPRYQVTQFGKPVTLSCSQTLNHNVMYWYQQKSSQAPKLLFHYYDKDFNNEADTPDNFQSRRPNTSFCFLDIRSPGLGDTAMYLCATSAPEDSVHRYEQYFGPGTRLTVT.

CDR3 sequence (DNA): TGCGCCAGCAGGACCGGGACAGGGACTGAAAAACTGTTTTTT. Encoded protein: CASRTGTGTEKLFF. V and J are TRBV5-1 and TRBJ1-4; TRBD1 agrees at 9 bases. This CDR3 contains 14 residues. Germline V gene lookup returns CDR1 SGHRS and CDR2 YFSETQ. Germline trimming cut 5 bases from V and 7 bases from J; bases unmatched to any gene: 6. The full variable domain, its missing parts supplied by reference TRBV5-1 and TRBJ1-4, is KAGVTQTPRYLIKTRGQQVTLSCSPISGHRSVSWYQQTPGQGLQFLFEYFSETQRNKGNFPGRFSGRQFSNSRSEMNVSTLELGDSALYLCASRTGTGTEKLFFGSGTQLSVL.

V and J are TRBV6-5 and TRBJ2-5; D remains unclear. Germline V gene lookup returns CDR1 MNHEY and CDR2 SVGAGI. The CDR3 has 11 residues. V dropped 4 bases and J dropped 7 bases, with 7 bases sitting between them. The CDR3 loop is CASSLEGTQYF. The CDR3 DNA is TGTGCCAGCAGTTTAGAAGGGACCCAGTACTTC.

The chain joins TRBV5-6 to TRBJ2-1; 7 bases line up with TRBD2. CDR1 SGHDT and CDR2 YYEEEE come from the germline V gene. The ends lost 5 bases at V and 4 bases at J; junction bases unmatched: 12. The CDR3 runs 16 residues. DNA of the CDR3: TGTGCCAGCAGTCTTCGGGCGGGGGAGCCATACAATGAGCAGTTCTTC. This codes for CASSLRAGEPYNEQFF.

The chain links TRBV5-1 to TRBJ2-1; D call uncertain. CDR3 size: 17 residues. Germline V gene sequence: CDR1 SGHRS, CDR2 YFSETQ. V gave up 4 bases and J gave up 0 bases, with 17 bases separating them. The CDR3 spells CASSLLRSVSSYNEQFF. The CDR3 DNA follows: TGCGCCAGCAGCCTCCTCCGGTCGGTGAGCTCCTACAATGAGCAGTTCTTC.

The chain is built from TRBV7-9 and TRBJ1-1; D may be TRBD1 (6 bases). With 4 bases removed from V and 1 base from J, the gap between germline ends came to 16 bases. CDR1 and CDR2 (germline): SEHNR, FQNEAQ (reference sequence). The CDR3 sequence is 16 residues long. The CDR3 coding sequence is TGTGCCAGCAGCTCAGGGGTTGACAGGTCGAACACTGAAGCTTTCTTT. This encodes CASSSGVDRSNTEAFF.

The rearrangement uses TRBV27 and TRBJ2-1, with D tentatively TRBD2 (6 bases). The V end was cut by 2 bases, the J end by 10 bases, with 15 bases between. Per the germline V gene, CDR1 is MNHEY and CDR2 is SMNVEV (reference sequence). The CDR3 totals 14 residues. Written as DNA, the CDR3 is TGTGCCAGCAGTTTACCTACTAGCTCGGACGAGCAGTTCTTC. This sequence encodes CASSLPTSSDEQFF.

This clone has more than one count but fewer than ten. The V gene is TRBV7-9, the J gene TRBJ1-1, with D uncertain. Germline V lookup: CDR1 SEHNR, CDR2 FQNEAQ (reference sequence). Trimming shortened V by 7 bases and J by 6 bases, and 9 bases separated the two germline ends. The CDR3 is 11 residues long. The chain's CDR3 is CASKRIPEAFF. The CDR3 DNA is TGTGCCAGCAAGAGGATTCCTGAAGCTTTCTTT.

The chain joins TRBV5-4 to TRBJ2-5; a possible D gene is TRBD2 (6 bases). Germline V CDR1 and CDR2: SGHNT, YYREEE (reference sequence). The V gene lost 3 bases and the J gene lost 7 bases, with 19 bases spanning the gap. The CDR3 contains 15 residues. Here the CDR3 reads CASSSGRGLPLTQYF. The CDR3 DNA follows: TGTGCCAGCAGCTCGGGACGGGGACTCCCCCTGACCCAGTACTTC.

The chain recombines TRBV28 with TRBJ1-1, with a weak D call TRBD1 (6 bases). The CDR3 runs to 12 residues. The germline V gene has CDR1 MDHEN and CDR2 SYDVKM. The V and J ends lost 4 bases and 8 bases respectively, with 11 bases between them. In nucleotides, the CDR3 is TGTGCCAGCAGTTATGGACAGCGAGAAGCTTTCTTT. This encodes CASSYGQREAFF.

The chain recombines TRBV5-1 with TRBJ2-7; D not certain. CDR1 and CDR2 from the germline V gene are SGHRS and YFSETQ. V was cut by 0 bases and J by 2 bases, with 6 bases left in between. The CDR3 consists of 13 residues. CDR3 bases: TGCGCCAGCAGCTTGGACGCCACCTACGAGCAGTACTTC. Protein product: CASSLDATYEQYF. Full variable domain (missing parts from reference TRBV5-1 and TRBJ2-7): KAGVTQTPRYLIKTRGQQVTLSCSPISGHRSVSWYQQTPGQGLQFLFEYFSETQRNKGNFPGRFSGRQFSNSRSEMNVSTLELGDSALYLCASSLDATYEQYFGPGTRLTVT.

Only one count was recorded for this clone. J is TRBJ1-2 and V is TRBV28, with no clear D. Germline CDR1 is MDHEN and CDR2 is SYDVKM. Trimming pared 3 bases from V and 1 base from J, leaving 6 bases between. This CDR3 region has 13 residues. The CDR3: CASSLVFNYGYTF. The CDR3 nucleotides read TGTGCCAGCAGTTTGGTCTTTAACTATGGCTACACCTTC.

The rearrangement uses TRBV5-4 and TRBJ2-1, with D unclear. V lost 1 base, J lost 0 bases, and 11 bases lay in between. The CDR3 runs 16 residues. CDR1 is SGHNT, CDR2 YYREEE, per germline (reference sequence). CDR3 protein: CASSLTERSSYNEQFF. CDR3 DNA sequence: TGTGCCAGCAGCTTGACTGAGCGTAGCTCCTACAATGAGCAGTTCTTC.

This chain joins TRBV29-1 and TRBJ2-3; 7 bases align to TRBD1. Trimming cost V 6 bases and J 0 bases; bases outside gene matches: 15. This CDR3 region has 17 residues. Germline loops: CDR1 SQVTM, CDR2 ANQGSEA. CDR3 region: CSVNILQGPTSTDTQYF. In DNA, the CDR3 is TGCAGCGTGAATATACTACAGGGGCCGACTAGCACAGATACGCAGTATTTT.

Only a few counts were recorded for this clone. The rearrangement joins TRBV5-1 to TRBJ1-1; 7 bases map to TRBD1. The V gene end was trimmed by 0 bases and the J gene end by 4 bases; junction bases not matched to a gene: 3. Looked up from germline, CDR1 is SGHRS and CDR2 is YFSETQ. The CDR3 totals 14 residues. CDR3 amino acids: CASSLERGLTEAFF. CDR3 coding DNA: TGCGCCAGCAGCTTGGAGAGGGGGCTCACTGAAGCTTTCTTT.